This is a list of T cell receptor beta chains from one sample in a study of type 1 regulatory T cells. These receptors' antigens are unknown. TCRdb re-called the reads through MiXCR, storing one row per CDR3 protein. This table has some 20,000 distinct CDR3 sequences, more than 45% appearing once. Sequencing was done on a sample of cultured T cells, either the whole culture or a sorted T cell fraction (not recorded which). The receptors stem from a human donor in good health. The CDR3 runs from the conserved cysteine through the conserved F or W. A D gene is named only where the DNA matches it firmly. Rows give clone size only sometimes, using once, few, many, or a class for an expanded clone.

clone size: medium-sized; J gene: TRBJ1-1; V gene: TRBV11-2; D gene: -; CDR3 protein: CASSSGRMNTEAFF; CDR3 DNA: TGTGCCAGCAGCTCCGGACGGATGAACACTGAAGCTTTCTTT
clone size: -; J gene: TRBJ2-1; V gene: TRBV7-9; D gene: TRBD2; CDR3 protein: CASSHLAGGPQEQFF; CDR3 DNA: TGTGCCAGCAGCCATCTAGCGGGGGGGCCACAGGAGCAGTTCTTC
clone size: -; J gene: TRBJ1-1; V gene: TRBV20-1; D gene: -; CDR3 protein: CSAQQIEAFF; CDR3 DNA: TGCAGTGCGCAGCAAATCGAAGCTTTCTTT
clone size: -; J gene: TRBJ2-2; V gene: TRBV7-3; D gene: -; CDR3 protein: CASSLTSLPGELFF; CDR3 DNA: TGTGCCAGCAGCTTAACTAGTTTGCCCGGGGAGCTGTTTTTT
clone size: -; J gene: TRBJ1-1; V gene: TRBV6-6; D gene: -; CDR3 protein: CASSRGVHTEAFF; CDR3 DNA: TGTGCCAGCAGCCGAGGTGTTCACACTGAAGCTTTCTTT
clone size: -; J gene: TRBJ2-3; V gene: TRBV12-3/TRBV12-4; D gene: TRBD2; CDR3 protein: CASSGLAGGVDTQYF; CDR3 DNA: TGTGCCAGCAGTGGACTAGCGGGGGGTGTAGATACGCAGTATTTT
clone size: -; J gene: TRBJ2-2; V gene: TRBV18; D gene: -; CDR3 protein: CASSPRGTTGELFF; CDR3 DNA: TGTGCCAGCTCACCCCGGGGGACCACCGGGGAGCTGTTTTTT
clone size: -; J gene: TRBJ1-5; V gene: TRBV11-3; D gene: TRBD1; CDR3 protein: CASSLAGGRGRGYSNQPQHF; CDR3 DNA: TGTGCCAGCAGCTTAGCTGGTGGCAGGGGGCGAGGATATAGCAATCAGCCCCAGCATTTT
clone size: -; J gene: TRBJ2-7; V gene: TRBV6-2/TRBV6-3; D gene: TRBD1; CDR3 protein: CASRPGTAGAYEQYF; CDR3 DNA: TGTGCCAGCAGACCGGGGACAGCCGGGGCCTACGAGCAGTACTTC
clone size: -; J gene: TRBJ1-4; V gene: TRBV7-9; D gene: -; CDR3 protein: CASSLSLGGGEKLFF; CDR3 DNA: TGTGCCAGCAGCTTATCACTCGGGGGGGGAGAAAAACTGTTTTTT
clone size: few; J gene: TRBJ1-2; V gene: TRBV7-2; D gene: TRBD1; CDR3 protein: CASSLGTGGYYGYTF; CDR3 DNA: TGTGCCAGCAGCTTAGGGACAGGGGGCTACTATGGCTACACCTTC
clone size: large; J gene: TRBJ1-2; V gene: TRBV12-3/TRBV12-4; D gene: -; CDR3 protein: CASSLDGVTGYTF; CDR3 DNA: TGTGCCAGCAGTTTAGATGGGGTCACGGGCTACACCTTC
clone size: -; J gene: TRBJ2-1; V gene: TRBV6-6; D gene: -; CDR3 protein: CASSYRAGSYNEQFF; CDR3 DNA: TGTGCCAGCAGTTACCGTGCGGGGAGTTACAATGAGCAGTTCTTC
clone size: few; J gene: TRBJ1-5; V gene: TRBV12-3/TRBV12-4; D gene: -; CDR3 protein: CASSRDRLANQPQHF; CDR3 DNA: TGTGCCAGCAGTCGGGACCGTCTAGCAAATCAGCCCCAGCATTTT
clone size: -; J gene: TRBJ2-1; V gene: TRBV12-3/TRBV12-4; D gene: TRBD2; CDR3 protein: CASSIAGRTSYNEQFF; CDR3 DNA: TGTGCCAGCAGTATAGCGGGCAGGACCTCCTACAATGAGCAGTTCTTC
clone size: medium-sized; J gene: TRBJ2-1; V gene: TRBV5-1; D gene: -; CDR3 protein: CASSARVGSYNEQFF; CDR3 DNA: TGCGCCAGCAGCGCCAGGGTCGGCTCCTACAATGAGCAGTTCTTC
clone size: -; J gene: TRBJ1-1; V gene: TRBV3-1; D gene: -; CDR3 protein: CASSQNTGTGAFF; CDR3 DNA: TGTGCCAGCAGCCAGAACACTGGAACAGGGGCTTTCTTT
clone size: few; J gene: TRBJ2-1; V gene: TRBV7-9; D gene: -; CDR3 protein: CASSRRDPGNNEQFF; CDR3 DNA: TGTGCCAGCAGCAGACGGGACCCGGGCAACAATGAGCAGTTCTTC
clone size: -; J gene: TRBJ2-7; V gene: TRBV12-3/TRBV12-4; D gene: -; CDR3 protein: CASSSSGLYEQYF; CDR3 DNA: TGTGCCAGCAGTTCCTCGGGACTCTACGAGCAGTACTTC
clone size: once; J gene: TRBJ2-3; V gene: TRBV24-1; D gene: -; CDR3 protein: CATSDLSGVGFTDTRYF; CDR3 DNA: TGTGCCACCAGTGATTTATCGGGCGTTGGATTCACAGATACGCGGTATTTT
clone size: -; J gene: TRBJ1-1; V gene: TRBV12-3/TRBV12-4; D gene: -; CDR3 protein: CASRAWGGMNTEAFF; CDR3 DNA: TGTGCCAGCAGGGCATGGGGGGGGATGAACACTGAAGCTTTCTTT
clone size: -; J gene: TRBJ2-2; V gene: TRBV11-3; D gene: -; CDR3 protein: CASSVIGGGELFF; CDR3 DNA: TGTGCCAGCAGCGTAATCGGGGGCGGGGAGCTGTTTTTT
clone size: -; J gene: TRBJ2-7; V gene: TRBV27; D gene: TRBD1; CDR3 protein: CASSRQRQGSYEQYF; CDR3 DNA: TGTGCCAGCAGCCGCCAGCGACAGGGTTCCTACGAGCAGTACTTC
clone size: -; J gene: TRBJ1-1; V gene: TRBV6-2/TRBV6-3; D gene: -; CDR3 protein: CASRAGTANTEAFF; CDR3 DNA: TGTGCCAGCAGGGCAGGGACGGCGAACACTGAAGCTTTCTTT
clone size: medium-sized; J gene: TRBJ1-1; V gene: TRBV27; D gene: -; CDR3 protein: CASTRSVGTEAFF; CDR3 DNA: TGTGCCAGCACACGTTCGGTGGGGACTGAAGCTTTCTTT
clone size: medium-sized; J gene: TRBJ2-3; V gene: TRBV19; D gene: -; CDR3 protein: CASSRGLDLDTQYF; CDR3 DNA: TGTGCCAGTAGTAGGGGACTCGATCTCGATACGCAGTATTTT
clone size: once; J gene: TRBJ2-2; V gene: TRBV6-2/TRBV6-3; D gene: -; CDR3 protein: CASTTGGLNTGELFF; CDR3 DNA: TGTGCCAGCACAACCGGGGGCTTGAACACCGGGGAGCTGTTTTTT
clone size: -; J gene: TRBJ1-2; V gene: TRBV25-1; D gene: TRBD1; CDR3 protein: CASRGQGGNYGYTF; CDR3 DNA: TGTGCCAGCAGAGGACAGGGGGGGAACTATGGCTACACCTTC
clone size: -; J gene: TRBJ2-1; V gene: TRBV3-1; D gene: -; CDR3 protein: CASSQDLPRAYNEQFF; CDR3 DNA: TGTGCCAGCAGCCAAGATCTCCCTCGGGCCTACAATGAGCAGTTCTTC
clone size: -; J gene: TRBJ2-2; V gene: TRBV7-9; D gene: TRBD1; CDR3 protein: CASSLQGAGELFF; CDR3 DNA: TGTGCCAGCAGCTTACAGGGGGCCGGGGAGCTGTTTTTT
clone size: medium-sized; J gene: TRBJ1-1; V gene: TRBV18; D gene: TRBD1; CDR3 protein: CASSPLDTGTANTEAFF; CDR3 DNA: TGTGCCAGCTCACCACTGGATACCGGGACAGCGAACACTGAAGCTTTCTTT
clone size: -; J gene: TRBJ2-1; V gene: TRBV7-6; D gene: TRBD1; CDR3 protein: CASSLVAGGNYNEQFF; CDR3 DNA: TGTGCCAGCAGCTTAGTAGCAGGGGGCAATTACAATGAGCAGTTCTTC
clone size: -; J gene: TRBJ1-2; V gene: TRBV14; D gene: -; CDR3 protein: CASSQTGPYYGYTF; CDR3 DNA: TGTGCCAGCAGCCAAACCGGGCCCTACTATGGCTACACCTTC
clone size: -; J gene: TRBJ2-1; V gene: TRBV18; D gene: TRBD1; CDR3 protein: CASSRGQVDLPEQFF; CDR3 DNA: TGTGCCAGCTCACGTGGACAGGTCGACCTGCCTGAGCAGTTCTTC
clone size: few; J gene: TRBJ1-5; V gene: TRBV19; D gene: TRBD1; CDR3 protein: CASNPPAGTGGLRGNQPQHF; CDR3 DNA: TGTGCCAGTAATCCCCCCGCCGGGACAGGGGGCCTTCGGGGCAATCAGCCCCAGCATTTT
clone size: -; J gene: TRBJ2-7; V gene: TRBV20-1; D gene: -; CDR3 protein: CSARGFWEQYF; CDR3 DNA: TGCAGTGCTAGAGGTTTCTGGGAGCAGTACTTC
clone size: -; J gene: TRBJ1-5; V gene: TRBV20-1; D gene: -; CDR3 protein: CSALDRRSNQPQHF; CDR3 DNA: TGCAGTGCTTTGGACCGACGGAGCAATCAGCCCCAGCATTTT
clone size: few; J gene: TRBJ1-1; V gene: TRBV24-1; D gene: -; CDR3 protein: CATSDAENTEAFF; CDR3 DNA: TGTGCCACCAGTGATGCAGAAAACACTGAAGCTTTCTTT
clone size: -; J gene: TRBJ2-6; V gene: TRBV2; D gene: TRBD2; CDR3 protein: CASRRGSGRANVLTF; CDR3 DNA: TGTGCCAGCAGGCGCGGGAGTGGGCGGGCCAACGTCCTGACTTTC
clone size: few; J gene: TRBJ1-4; V gene: TRBV10-2; D gene: -; CDR3 protein: CASSPVGGVGEKLFF; CDR3 DNA: TGCGCCAGCAGTCCCGTCGGGGGAGTGGGAGAAAAACTGTTTTTT
clone size: -; J gene: TRBJ2-5; V gene: TRBV7-8; D gene: -; CDR3 protein: CASSLALAAQETQYF; CDR3 DNA: TGTGCCAGCAGCTTAGCGCTGGCTGCCCAAGAGACCCAGTACTTC
clone size: few; J gene: TRBJ2-7; V gene: TRBV4-2; D gene: TRBD2; CDR3 protein: CASSRTSGGAGAYEQYF; CDR3 DNA: TGTGCCAGCAGTCGGACTAGCGGGGGTGCCGGGGCCTACGAGCAGTACTTC